Below are 27 T cell receptor beta chains sequenced from a single sample in a study of cytomegalovirus exposure and HLA in healthy donors (dated by TCRdb to the late 2010s). Libraries were prepared through the immunoSEQ multiplex PCR assay. For the multiplex PCR, a mixture combining 60 forward primers for TCR Vbeta segments and 13 reverse primers for TCR Jbeta segments was used. In its TCRdb copy, this immuneACCESS table keeps in-frame sequences only and misses some clones. Where compared with another copy, unresolved V genes explain less than half of these, and the others have no known cause. Within this sample are some 130,000 clones, with around 85% of them counted one time only. Of the sample, approximately 6.4% falls within the top ten clones. The source material was PBMCs. These receptors were obtained from a woman in her twenties or thirties in good health and CMV-seropositive.

The chain couples TRBV6-1 to TRBJ1-3; D possibly corresponds to TRBD1 (5 bases). Trimming stripped 8 bases from V and 0 bases from J, with 14 bases between. The CDR3 sequence is 15 residues long. CDR1 is MNHNS, CDR2 SASEGT, per germline. The CDR3 reads CASLGQLISGNTIYF. DNA of the CDR3: TGTGCCAGCCTGGGGCAGCTCATCTCTGGAAACACCATATATTTT.

The gene calls are TRBV5-6 and TRBJ2-5, with 7 positions matching TRBD1. Germline V gene data show CDR1 as SGHDT and CDR2 as YYEEEE. J was trimmed by 1 base and V by 7 bases; bases with no gene match: 7. This CDR3 comprises 14 residues. CDR3 nucleotides: TGTGCCAGCGGTCTACAGGGGTCCCAAGAGACCCAGTACTTC. It encodes CASGLQGSQETQYF.

The CDR3 DNA is TGTGCCAGCTCACCTGCGGGGGCGAGCTCCTACGAGCAGTACTTC. Translation: CASSPAGASSYEQYF. This chain connects TRBV18 to TRBJ2-7; D is perhaps TRBD2 (7 bases). The CDR3 is made up of 15 amino acids. Deletions cut 3 bases from V and 0 bases from J, with 12 bases between. The germline gives CDR1 KGHSH, CDR2 LQKENI.

The chain combines TRBV5-1 with TRBJ1-1, with D possibly TRBD1 on 5 matching bases. Trimming took 5 bases from V and 4 from J, leaving 12 bases between them. Germline CDR1 and CDR2: SGHRS and YFSETQ. The CDR3 is 13 residues long. The CDR3 loop reads CASRFGALTEAFF. For the CDR3, the DNA is TGCGCCAGCAGATTTGGGGCCCTCACTGAAGCTTTCTTT.

The V call is TRBV10-3, the J call TRBJ1-2; D gene ambiguous. Trimming took off 2 bases at V and 3 bases at J, with 10 bases between the two ends. This CDR3 contains 14 residues. Germline V gives CDR1 ENHRY, CDR2 SYGVKD. The CDR3 nucleotides are TGTGCCATCAGTGAGAGGCAGGACTACTATGGCTACACCTTC. It codes for CAISERQDYYGYTF.

This clone was detected once. V and J are TRBV6-1 and TRBJ2-1; no firm D call. The CDR3 loop spans 11 amino acids. CDR1 and CDR2 from the germline V gene are MNHNS and SASEGT. V lost 11 bases and J lost 9, with 14 bases in between. In DNA form, the CDR3 reads TGTGCCCACAACCTCCACAGTGAGCAGTTCTTC. It codes for CAHNLHSEQFF.

The CDR3 spells CASSFDPEDSPLHF. As DNA, the CDR3 is TGTGCCAGCAGTTTCGACCCGGAGGATTCACCCCTCCACTTT. The chain links TRBV5-4 to TRBJ1-6; D ambiguous. Trimming stripped 5 bases from V and 8 bases from J, with 14 bases between. This CDR3 has 14 residues. In germline, CDR1 is SGHNT, CDR2 YYREEE (reference sequence).

Only one count was recorded for this clone. The chain combines TRBV21-1 with TRBJ2-5; TRBD1 reflects the table's D call only, with no check against the DNA. TRBV21-1 is a documented pseudogene. The CDR3 has 16 amino acids. This chain's CDR3 is CASSKGGRQAHETQYF. The CDR3 nucleotides read TGTGCCAGCAGCAAAGGAGGGAGACAGGCACACGAGACCCAGTACTTC.

The chain uses TRBV5-1 and TRBJ1-1; maybe TRBD1 (6 bases). The CDR3 loop spans 14 amino acids. Germline CDR1 reads SGHRS; CDR2 reads YFSETQ. V dropped 4 bases and J dropped 1 base, with 11 bases sitting between them. CDR3 in DNA: TGCGCCAGCAGCACAGAGGGACAGAACACTGAAGCTTTCTTT. Translation: CASSTEGQNTEAFF.

The chain carries TRBV2 and TRBJ1-1; D uncertain. The CDR3 spans 13 residues. Germline V gene data show CDR1 as SNHLY and CDR2 as FYNNEI. Trimming stripped 4 bases from V and 5 bases from J, with 11 bases between. The CDR3 DNA reads TGTGCCAGCAGTGTTAGGGAGTGGACTGAAGCTTTCTTT. This gives the protein CASSVREWTEAFF. The entire variable domain, with the rest obtained from reference TRBV2 and TRBJ1-1, is as follows: EPEVTQTPSHQVTQMGQEVILRCVPISNHLYFYWYRQILGQKVEFLVSFYNNEISEKSEIFDDQFSVERPDGSNFTLKIRSTKLEDSAMYFCASSVREWTEAFFGQGTRLTVV.

V usage is TRBV10-2 and J usage is TRBJ2-3; the match to TRBD2 covers 7 bases. The CDR3 consists of 15 residues. Trimming took 1 base from V and 5 from J; bases not matched to a gene: 6. Germline values: CDR1 WSHSY, CDR2 SAAADI. The CDR3 region has the DNA TGCGCCAGCAGTGAGTGGGCGGGAGCGGGAGATACGCAGTATTTT. Protein sequence: CASSEWAGAGDTQYF.

The chain couples TRBV2 to TRBJ1-3; a possible D gene is TRBD1 (6 bases). Germline CDR1 and CDR2: SNHLY and FYNNEI. V lost 7 bases to trimming and J lost 2 bases, with 12 bases between them. The CDR3 has 14 residues. The CDR3 here is CASNSQGAGNTIYF. CDR3 sequence (DNA): TGTGCCAGCAACTCACAGGGTGCTGGAAACACCATATATTTT.

This clone was seen a single time. CDR3 loop: CASSGRQGRKNIPTEQFF. The CDR3 coding sequence is TGTGCCAGCAGCGGCCGACAGGGGCGCAAAAATATCCCGACTGAGCAGTTCTTC. The rearrangement links TRBV5-6 to TRBJ2-1; 8 positions agree with TRBD1. The junction had 21 bases not matched to a gene; V was cut back by 4 bases and J by 9 bases. Germline assignment: CDR1 SGHDT and CDR2 YYEEEE. This CDR3 has 18 residues.

This rearrangement joins TRBV9 to TRBJ2-3; 7 bases match TRBD1. The germline CDR1 and CDR2 sequences are SGDLS and YYNGEE. After removal of 1 base from V and 1 base from J, the junction contained 3 bases not matched to a gene. CDR3 length: 15 residues. This CDR3 reads CASSVTGTGTDTQYF. In nucleotides, the CDR3 is TGTGCCAGCAGCGTAACCGGGACAGGCACAGATACGCAGTATTTT.

The V call is TRBV30, the J call TRBJ1-1; D ambiguous. Germline assignment: CDR1 GTSNPN and CDR2 SVGIG (reference sequence). The CDR3 runs to 11 residues. V lost 0 bases to trimming and J lost 11 bases, with 10 bases between them. This CDR3 is CAWSVSQAAFF. Written as DNA, the CDR3 is TGTGCCTGGAGTGTAAGCCAGGCGGCTTTCTTT.

The chain has TRBV5-1 and TRBJ2-3, with TRBD2 matching 10 bases. Trimming at V came to 4 bases and at J to 3 bases, leaving 8 bases not matched to a gene. CDR3 length: 16 amino acids. The germline V gene encodes CDR1 SGHRS and CDR2 YFSETQ. In DNA form, the CDR3 reads TGCGCCAGCAGCCCCATAGCGGGAGGCAGGACAGATACGCAGTATTTT. Protein sequence: CASSPIAGGRTDTQYF.

This clone was observed a single time. V usage is TRBV18 and J usage is TRBJ1-5; weak D call: TRBD1 (5 bases). The CDR3 runs 13 residues. V lost 3 bases and J 6 bases, leaving 9 bases between the germline ends. Germline V gives CDR1 KGHSH, CDR2 LQKENI. CDR3: CASSPDSLQPQHF. DNA for the CDR3: TGTGCCAGCTCACCCGACAGCCTTCAGCCCCAGCATTTT.

There are a few counts of this clone. The chain links TRBV7-2 to TRBJ2-7; D may be TRBD1 (5 bases). Trimming removed 8 bases from V and 4 bases from J, with 15 bases in between. CDR1 and CDR2 (germline): SGHTA, FQGNSA. CDR3 length: 13 residues. CDR3 coding DNA: TGTGCCAGCGAAAAGGCAGGGTTTTACGAGCAGTACTTC. Its protein is CASEKAGFYEQYF.

The chain recombines TRBV6-5 with TRBJ1-1, with D tentatively TRBD1 (6 bases). Trimming left V 5 bases short and J 6 bases short, with 16 bases between. From germline, CDR1 is MNHEY and CDR2 SVGAGI. The CDR3 is made up of 14 amino acids. In DNA form, the CDR3 reads TGTGCCAGCAGTGCGTCCCGGGACATCGCTGAAGCTTTCTTT. Amino acids: CASSASRDIAEAFF.

This rearrangement joins TRBV13 to TRBJ2-7; D is perhaps TRBD2 (6 bases). The CDR3 has 15 residues. Germline assignment: CDR1 PRHDT and CDR2 FYEKMQ (reference sequence). V gave up 3 bases and J gave up 0 bases, with 12 bases separating them. The CDR3 protein is CASSFGAGNSYEQYF. Written as DNA, the CDR3 is TGTGCCAGCAGCTTCGGGGCGGGAAACTCCTACGAGCAGTACTTC.

This clone was found once. This chain links TRBV5-4 with TRBJ1-3; D is perhaps TRBD1 (6 bases). V was shortened by 2 bases and J by 2 bases, with 11 bases between the two germline ends. Germline CDR1 SGHNT, CDR2 YYREEE (reference sequence). The CDR3 runs 15 residues. The CDR3 sequence: CASSLQGPPGNTIYF. In nucleotides, the CDR3 is TGTGCCAGCAGCTTACAGGGTCCCCCTGGAAACACCATATATTTT.

The chain joins TRBV5-1 to TRBJ2-2; 8 nucleotides agree with TRBD1. The CDR3 has 15 amino acids. Germline V CDR1 and CDR2: SGHRS, YFSETQ. The J segment lost 4 bases and the V segment lost 4 bases, leaving 6 bases of the junction unmatched. The CDR3 coding sequence is TGCGCCAGCAGCACCGGACAGGGCGGCACCGGGGAGCTGTTTTTT. This sequence encodes CASSTGQGGTGELFF.

The CDR3 loop is CASSPGAGKLFF. The DNA of the CDR3 is TGTGCCAGCAGTCCAGGGGCGGGCAAACTGTTTTTT. This chain uses TRBV6-5 with TRBJ1-4; tentatively, D is TRBD1 (6 bases). Germline loops: CDR1 MNHEY, CDR2 SVGAGI. V lost 5 bases to trimming and J lost 11 bases, with 12 bases between them. The CDR3 consists of 12 residues.

This clone was detected only a few times. The V gene is TRBV2, the J gene TRBJ1-3; tentative D call: TRBD1 (6 bases). Trimming took off 7 bases at V and 2 bases at J, with 12 bases between the two ends. CDR1 and CDR2 from the germline V gene are SNHLY and FYNNEI. The CDR3 runs to 14 residues. The CDR3 region is CASKPQGPGNTIYF. In DNA, the CDR3 is TGTGCCAGCAAACCACAGGGACCTGGAAACACCATATATTTT.

This chain links TRBV30 with TRBJ2-7; 7 bases are a match to TRBD1. Germline V gene sequence: CDR1 GTSNPN, CDR2 SVGIG (reference sequence). There are 12 residues in the CDR3. V lost 5 bases and J lost 5; bases outside the gene matches: 6. The DNA for the CDR3 is TGTGCCTGGGAGACAGGGTTCCACGAGCAGTACTTC. Translating gives CAWETGFHEQYF. Based on the CDR3 plus reference TRBV30 and TRBJ2-7, the full variable domain is SQTIHQWPATLVQPVGSPLSLECTVEGTSNPNLYWYRQAAGRGLQLLFYSVGIGQISSEVPQNLSASRPQDRQFILSSKKLLLSDSGFYLCAWETGFHEQYFGPGTRLTVT.

This CDR3 reads CASSYRLAGYNEQFF. The CDR3 coding sequence is TGTGCCAGCAGTTATAGACTAGCAGGGTACAATGAGCAGTTCTTC. The chain carries TRBV6-6 and TRBJ2-1, with 7 bases lining up with TRBD2. The V and J ends lost 3 bases and 4 bases, in that order; junction bases with no gene match: 6. The CDR3 covers 15 residues. The germline CDR1 and CDR2 sequences are MNHNY and SVGAGI (reference sequence).

The chain recombines TRBV12-5 with TRBJ2-1, with 10 bases lining up with TRBD1. This CDR3 is 14 amino acids long. The germline V gene has CDR1 LGHNT and CDR2 FRNRAP. V was clipped by 5 bases and J by 7 bases; unmatched bases: 5. Here the CDR3 DNA reads TGTGCTAGTGGTATGACAGGGGGCGGAAATGAGCAGTTCTTC. Protein sequence: CASGMTGGGNEQFF.